Included here is one T cell receptor beta chain sequence, with context. This table comes from immunoSEQ multiplex PCR, and its TCRdb copy is limited to in-frame clones, with some not included. Here the sample spans about 43,000 clones, roughly 85% being singletons. The sample belongs to a study of PD-L1 blockade in urothelial cancer. The overall study: Starting around 2014, patients were given atezolizumab (1,200 mg intravenously every 3 weeks). Blood samples had a median of around 140,000 T cells, roughly 84,000 unique TCRs, and clonality more than 0.075.

Regarding time point: peripheral blood 6 weeks after treatment start. Patients had locally advanced or metastatic urothelial carcinoma. V shed 3 bases, J shed 0 bases, and the junction held 7 bases outside the gene matches. Germline V gene lookup returns CDR1 MDHEN and CDR2 SYDVKM. The CDR3 is made up of 17 amino acids. The source is a man aged 60 to 75 with urothelial cancer. J is TRBJ1-5 and V is TRBV28; 8 bases are a match to TRBD1. The input for sequencing was PBMCs, taken around atezolizumab (anti-PD-L1) treatment. CDR3 in amino acids: CASSFRPGQDSNQPQHF. In DNA form, the CDR3 reads TGTGCCAGCAGTTTTCGTCCGGGACAGGATAGCAATCAGCCCCAGCATTTT.